Each of the 26 T cell receptor beta chains below was sequenced from the same sample in a study of blood T cell repertoires in COVID-19. Data came from immunoSEQ multiplex PCR; TCRdb stores just in-frame clones and leaves some out. The repertoire holds roughly 150,000 clones, with 80% as singletons. Material for sequencing was PBMCs or T cells enriched from blood (not recorded which). The receptors stem from a middle-aged man who had recovered from COVID-19.

The genes are TRBV3-1 (or the pseudogene TRBV3-2) and TRBJ1-1; 8 bases agree with TRBD1. CDR1 LGHDT and CDR2 YNNKEL come from the germline V gene (reference sequence). V dropped 4 bases and J dropped 3; count of bases not matched to a gene: 7. CDR3 size: 15 residues. CDR3 DNA sequence: TGTGCCAGCAGCCGAGCCACAGGGGGAGACACTGAAGCTTTCTTT. It encodes CASSRATGGDTEAFF.

This clone has just a few counts. The chain is built from TRBV5-6 and TRBJ2-7, with TRBD1 as a possible D gene (5 bases). CDR3 length equals 16 residues. CDR1 and CDR2 (germline): SGHDT, YYEEEE. The V end lost 3 bases, the J end lost 8 bases, and 24 bases lay between the germline ends. CDR3 nucleotides: TGTGCCAGCAGCTCTACCCGGACCAGGGTCGTGGATAAGCAGTACTTC. Its translation: CASSSTRTRVVDKQYF.

The chain combines TRBV9 with TRBJ2-1; 9 bases align to TRBD2. Germline CDR1 SGDLS, CDR2 YYNGEE. The CDR3 spans 15 residues. Trimming took 2 bases from V and 4 from J; bases not matched to a gene: 4. CDR3 DNA sequence: TGTGCCAGCAGCGTCGGGACTAGCAAATACAATGAGCAGTTCTTC. Translated, it gives CASSVGTSKYNEQFF. Full variable domain (remainder filled in from reference TRBV9 and TRBJ2-1): DSGVTQTPKHLITATGQRVTLRCSPRSGDLSVYWYQQSLDQGLQFLIQYYNGEERAKGNILERFSAQQFPDLHSELNLSSLELGDSALYFCASSVGTSKYNEQFFGPGTRLTVL.

This clone has only a few counts. The chain links TRBV14 to TRBJ1-2; 9 positions agree with TRBD1. V was clipped by 5 bases and J by 4 bases; unmatched bases: 8. There are 15 residues in the CDR3. Germline CDR1 is SGHDN and CDR2 is FVKESK. The chain's CDR3 is CASSVRQGGLYGYTF. CDR3 nucleotides: TGTGCCAGCAGCGTCCGACAGGGGGGCCTCTATGGCTACACCTTC. Using reference TRBV14 and TRBJ1-2 for the parts outside the CDR3, the full variable domain is EAGVTQFPSHSVIEKGQTVTLRCDPISGHDNLYWYRRVMGKEIKFLLHFVKESKQDESGMPNNRFLAERTGGTYSTLKVQPAELEDSGVYFCASSVRQGGLYGYTFGSGTRLTVV.

This clone was seen repeatedly, ten times or more. J is TRBJ2-5 and V is TRBV4-2; weak D call: TRBD1 (5 bases). Germline V gives CDR1 LGHNA, CDR2 YNFKEQ. The CDR3 extends over 14 amino acids. Trimming took off 0 bases at V and 0 bases at J, with 5 bases between the two ends. The CDR3 DNA is TGTGCCAGCAGCCAAGAAGGGGACCAAGAGACCCAGTACTTC. It codes for CASSQEGDQETQYF.

This clone was picked up one time. The CDR3 region is CASSPGASGGGTDTQYF. CDR3 DNA: TGTGCCAGCTCCCCCGGGGCTAGCGGGGGGGGCACAGATACGCAGTATTTT. The rearrangement joins TRBV6-4 to TRBJ2-3; TRBD2 matches at 12 bases. The germline CDR1 and CDR2 sequences are MRHNA and SNTAGT. The junction had 10 bases not matched to a gene; V was cut back by 8 bases and J by 1 base. This CDR3 has 17 amino acids.

V and J are TRBV12-5 and TRBJ1-1, with D possibly TRBD1 on 6 matching bases. CDR3 size: 18 residues. V gave up 2 bases and J gave up 6 bases, with 25 bases separating them. Germline CDR1 and CDR2: LGHNT and FRNRAP. CDR3 DNA: TGTGCTAGTGGTTTGTCCTTTCCACCTCCCAGGGGTACTCCTGAAGCTTTCTTT. Translated, it gives CASGLSFPPPRGTPEAFF.

The V gene is TRBV2, the J gene TRBJ2-1; 7 bases agree with TRBD2. The V gene end was trimmed by 7 bases and the J gene end by 0 bases; junction bases not matched to a gene: 6. The germline CDR1 and CDR2 sequences are SNHLY and FYNNEI. There are 15 residues in the CDR3. Here the CDR3 reads CASKVGGGSYNEQFF. The CDR3 DNA is TGTGCCAGCAAGGTTGGGGGGGGCTCCTACAATGAGCAGTTCTTC.

The chain has TRBV11-1 and TRBJ2-7; D perhaps matches TRBD1 (6 bases). The CDR3 covers 15 residues. V shed 0 bases and J shed 3 bases, with 12 bases lying between them. The germline V gene encodes CDR1 SGHAT and CDR2 FQDESV (reference sequence). The CDR3 loop reads CASSLASDSLYEQYV. The CDR3 nucleotides read TGTGCCAGCAGCTTAGCCTCGGACAGCCTCTACGAGCAGTACGTC.

The V gene is TRBV6-5, the J gene TRBJ1-1, with D tentatively TRBD1 (6 bases). V was trimmed by 6 bases and J by 3 bases, leaving 14 bases between them. The CDR3 contains 14 residues. CDR1 and CDR2 (germline): MNHEY, SVGAGI. The CDR3, as DNA: TGTGCCAGCAGGGGGGGGCCAGTGGACACTGAAGCTTTCTTT. This gives the protein CASRGGPVDTEAFF.

The V and J genes are TRBV30 and TRBJ2-1; 12 nucleotides match TRBD2. The CDR3 spans 15 residues. With 4 bases clipped from V and 7 bases from J, the junction kept 8 bases outside the gene matches. Germline lookup yields CDR1 GTSNPN and CDR2 SVGIG (reference sequence). CDR3 loop: CAWIPSGGARNEQFF. The CDR3 DNA sequence: TGTGCCTGGATCCCTAGCGGGGGGGCCAGGAATGAGCAGTTCTTC.

V usage is TRBV2 and J usage is TRBJ2-5; 8 bases are a match to TRBD1. The CDR3 consists of 15 residues. The germline gives CDR1 SNHLY, CDR2 FYNNEI. The junction had 8 bases not matched to a gene; V was cut back by 6 bases and J by 2 bases. CDR3 loop: CASRDHDRGQETQYF. The CDR3 coding sequence is TGTGCCAGCAGAGACCATGACAGGGGACAAGAGACCCAGTACTTC.

The chain carries TRBV14 and TRBJ2-3; TRBD1 matches at 7 bases. This CDR3 has 15 amino acids. V dropped 4 bases and J dropped 9; count of bases not matched to a gene: 13. Germline values: CDR1 SGHDN, CDR2 FVKESK. The CDR3 sequence: CASSLLQGPSFTQYF. Here the CDR3 DNA reads TGTGCCAGCAGCCTCTTACAGGGGCCGTCCTTCACGCAGTATTTT.

The chain combines TRBV3-1 (or the pseudogene TRBV3-2) with TRBJ1-4; D uncertain. The CDR3 spans 13 residues. Trimming took 1 base from V and 10 from J, leaving 10 bases between them. Germline V gene data show CDR1 as LGHDT and CDR2 as YNNKEL (reference sequence). CDR3 DNA sequence: TGTGCCAGCAGCCAAGTACAAGTTGCAAAACTGTTTTTT. Translating it yields CASSQVQVAKLFF.

V gene TRBV4-1 combines with J gene TRBJ1-2, with 10 bases that match TRBD1. This CDR3 spans 14 amino acids. Germline CDR1 is MGHRA and CDR2 is YSYEKL. J gave up 5 bases and V 4 bases, and 4 bases lay outside the gene matches. The CDR3 nucleotides read TGCGCCAGCAGCCCGGGACAGGGGTGGTATGGCTACACCTTC. It encodes CASSPGQGWYGYTF.

This clone was counted a few times. CDR3 protein: CASSTDRVGQPQHF. The CDR3 DNA follows: TGTGCCAGTAGTACAGACAGGGTCGGTCAGCCCCAGCATTTT. This rearrangement joins TRBV19 to TRBJ1-5; 7 bases align to TRBD1. CDR1 is LNHDA, CDR2 SQIVND, per germline (reference sequence). The V segment lost 4 bases and the J segment 6 bases; nucleotides outside the gene matches: 6. This CDR3 comprises 14 residues.

The chain carries TRBV3-1 (or the pseudogene TRBV3-2) and TRBJ1-1, with a tentative D call TRBD1 (5 bases). Germline CDR1 is LGHDT and CDR2 is YNNKEL (reference sequence). Trimming stripped 4 bases from V and 0 bases from J, with 21 bases between. This CDR3 spans 18 amino acids. The CDR3 DNA reads as TGTGCCAGCAGCCCGCGATACGGTGGGGCGCCCCTGAACACTGAAGCTTTCTTT. Protein sequence: CASSPRYGGAPLNTEAFF.

This clone was detected a few times. The rearrangement links TRBV2 to TRBJ1-1; the match to TRBD1 covers 8 bases. The ends lost 2 bases at V and 2 bases at J; junction bases unmatched: 4. The CDR3 totals 15 residues. The germline V gene has CDR1 SNHLY and CDR2 FYNNEI. CDR3 protein: CASSETTGANTEAFF. CDR3 nucleotides: TGTGCCAGCAGTGAAACGACAGGGGCCAACACTGAAGCTTTCTTT.

This clone has a single count. The gene calls are TRBV2 and TRBJ1-2; maybe TRBD1 (5 bases). The germline gives CDR1 SNHLY, CDR2 FYNNEI. The CDR3 loop spans 14 amino acids. V lost 8 bases, J lost 2 bases, and 15 bases lay in between. Here the CDR3 reads CASRANGANYGYTF. CDR3 nucleotide sequence: TGTGCCAGCCGGGCTAATGGGGCGAACTATGGCTACACCTTC.

This CDR3 reads CAWSRPVGGSGYGYTF. The CDR3 DNA reads TGTGCCTGGAGTAGACCTGTAGGGGGTTCCGGCTATGGCTACACCTTC. The chain recombines TRBV30 with TRBJ1-2, with D possibly matching TRBD1 (6 bases). CDR1 and CDR2 (germline): GTSNPN, SVGIG (reference sequence). Trimming pared 2 bases from V and 4 bases from J, leaving 20 bases between. This CDR3 has 16 amino acids.

This sequence joins TRBV2 and TRBJ2-7; D gene uncertain. The germline gives CDR1 SNHLY, CDR2 FYNNEI. CDR3 length: 14 residues. Trimming cost V 3 bases and J 1 base, with 10 bases left between them. The CDR3 DNA follows: TGTGCCAGCAGTGATGGCATTTTATCCTACGAGCAGTACGTC. Its protein is CASSDGILSYEQYV.

The chain combines TRBV12-3 or TRBV12-4 with TRBJ1-5; unclear D gene. CDR3 length: 12 residues. V lost 2 bases and J 8 bases, leaving 7 bases between the germline ends. The CDR3 region is CASSLTAEPQHF. DNA of the CDR3: TGTGCCAGCAGTTTAACAGCGGAGCCCCAGCATTTT.

This clone occurred once. The chain has TRBV6-4 and TRBJ1-2, with D possibly TRBD1 on 5 matching bases. This CDR3 contains 16 residues. Trimming took 3 bases from V and 3 from J, leaving 17 bases between them. Per the germline V gene, CDR1 is MRHNA and CDR2 is SNTAGT. The CDR3 sequence is CASSDRNRPPYYGYTF. The CDR3 DNA reads TGTGCCAGCAGTGATCGGAACAGGCCCCCATACTATGGCTACACCTTC.

The chain is built from TRBV14 and TRBJ1-4; the D is unclear. Trimming left V 4 bases short and J 8 bases short, with 14 bases between. The CDR3 totals 14 residues. In germline, CDR1 is SGHDN, CDR2 FVKESK. The CDR3, as DNA: TGTGCCAGCAGCCTCCATTCGCGGGGAGAAAAACTGTTTTTT. Its protein product is CASSLHSRGEKLFF.

This sequence joins TRBV7-8 and TRBJ2-5; perhaps TRBD2 as D (6 bases). Germline V CDR1 and CDR2: SGHVS, FQNEAQ. The CDR3 totals 12 residues. Trimming took off 4 bases at V and 6 bases at J, with 9 bases between the two ends. The CDR3 sequence is CASSWGGQTQYF. The DNA of the CDR3 is TGTGCCAGCAGCTGGGGAGGACAGACCCAGTACTTC.

This clone is a singleton in its sample. The V call is TRBV4-1, the J call TRBJ2-3, with 7 bases that match TRBD1. This CDR3 has 16 residues. From germline, CDR1 is MGHRA and CDR2 YSYEKL. V was pared by 3 bases and J by 4 bases, with 10 bases of the junction left unmatched. The DNA for the CDR3 is TGCGCCAGCAGCCAGTCGGGAAGTACAGGGGCAGATACGCAGTATTTT. It specifies CASSQSGSTGADTQYF.